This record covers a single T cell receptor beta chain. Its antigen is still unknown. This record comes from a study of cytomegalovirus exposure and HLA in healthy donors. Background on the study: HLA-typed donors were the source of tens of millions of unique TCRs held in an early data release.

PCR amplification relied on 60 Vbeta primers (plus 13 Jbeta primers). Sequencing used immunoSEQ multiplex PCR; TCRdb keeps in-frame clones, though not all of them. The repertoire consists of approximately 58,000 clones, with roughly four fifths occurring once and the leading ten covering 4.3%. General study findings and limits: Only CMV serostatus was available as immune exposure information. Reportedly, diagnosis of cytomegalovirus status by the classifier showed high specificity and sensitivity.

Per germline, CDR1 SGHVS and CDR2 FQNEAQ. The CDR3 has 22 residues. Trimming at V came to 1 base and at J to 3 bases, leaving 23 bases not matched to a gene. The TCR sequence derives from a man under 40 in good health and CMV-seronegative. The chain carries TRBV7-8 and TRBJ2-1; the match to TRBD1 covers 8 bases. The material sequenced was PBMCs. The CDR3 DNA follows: TGTGCCAGCAGCTTAGGTGGACAGGGACGGTCGGGGCGGGGTGGGAGCTACAATGAGCAGTTCTTC. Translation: CASSLGGQGRSGRGGSYNEQFF.